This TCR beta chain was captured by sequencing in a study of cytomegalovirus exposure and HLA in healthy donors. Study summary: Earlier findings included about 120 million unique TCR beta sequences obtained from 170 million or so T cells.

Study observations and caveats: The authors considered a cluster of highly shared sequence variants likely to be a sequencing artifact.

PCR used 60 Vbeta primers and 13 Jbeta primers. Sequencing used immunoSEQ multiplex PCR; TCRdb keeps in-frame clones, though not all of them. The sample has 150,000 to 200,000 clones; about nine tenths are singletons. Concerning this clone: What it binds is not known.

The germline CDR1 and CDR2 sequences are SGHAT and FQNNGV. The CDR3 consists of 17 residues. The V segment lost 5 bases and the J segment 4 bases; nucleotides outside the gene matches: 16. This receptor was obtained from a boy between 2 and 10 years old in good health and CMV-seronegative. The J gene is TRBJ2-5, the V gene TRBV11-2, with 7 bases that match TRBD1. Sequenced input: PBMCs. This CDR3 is CASSPIYRGGYVETQYF. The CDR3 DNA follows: TGTGCCAGCAGCCCCATATACAGGGGTGGGTACGTAGAGACCCAGTACTTC. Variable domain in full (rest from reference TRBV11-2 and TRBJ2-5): EAGVAQSPRYKIIEKRQSVAFWCNPISGHATLYWYQQILGQGPKLLIQFQNNGVVDDSQLPKDRFSAERLKGVDSTLKIQPAKLEDSAVYLCASSPIYRGGYVETQYFGPGTRLLVL.